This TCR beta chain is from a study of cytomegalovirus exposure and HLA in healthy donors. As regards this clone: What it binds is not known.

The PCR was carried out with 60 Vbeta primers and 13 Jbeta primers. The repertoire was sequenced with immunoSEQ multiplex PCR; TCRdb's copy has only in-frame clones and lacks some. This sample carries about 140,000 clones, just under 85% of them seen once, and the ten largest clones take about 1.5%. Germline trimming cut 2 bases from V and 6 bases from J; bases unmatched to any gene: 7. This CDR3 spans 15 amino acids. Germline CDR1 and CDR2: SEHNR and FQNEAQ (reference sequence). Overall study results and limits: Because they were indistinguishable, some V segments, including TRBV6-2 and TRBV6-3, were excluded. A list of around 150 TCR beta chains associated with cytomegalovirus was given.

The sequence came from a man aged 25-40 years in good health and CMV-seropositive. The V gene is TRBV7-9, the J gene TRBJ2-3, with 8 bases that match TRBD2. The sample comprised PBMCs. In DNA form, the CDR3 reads TGTGCCAGCAGCTTACGGGGGGGCCCCGGGGATACGCAGTATTTT. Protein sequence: CASSLRGGPGDTQYF.